This TCR beta chain was profiled in a study of blood T cell repertoires in COVID-19. Across the study: Samples of COVID-19 (acute and convalescent) were obtained from the United States, Italy and Spain.

Using immunoSEQ multiplex PCR, the repertoire was profiled, and TCRdb retains in-frame clones only, with some absent. The sample records about 120,000 clones, roughly four fifths being singletons. This CDR3 is built from 14 residues. V lost 6 bases and J lost 2, with 12 bases in between. Per germline, CDR1 SGHTS and CDR2 YDEGEE. The genes are TRBV5-8 and TRBJ1-5; no clear D gene. Sequenced sample: peripheral blood. This sequence was found in a human donor in a cohort sampled during active COVID-19. The CDR3 loop reads CASIPAVGNQPQHF. The CDR3 nucleotides are TGTGCCAGCATACCGGCGGTGGGCAATCAGCCCCAGCATTTT.